Reported below is one TCR beta chain. This specimen belongs to a study of T-cell memory formation after mild COVID-19. TCRdb analysed the 5' RACE reads with MiXCR anew, one entry per CDR3 protein. The table has roughly 250,000 distinct CDR3 sequences, roughly 15% seen once. Germline V lookup: CDR1 DFQATT, CDR2 SNEGSKA (reference sequence). V trimming: 6 bases; J trimming: 3 bases; junction bases outside the gene matches: 6. This CDR3 is 13 amino acids long. This sequence originates from a young man who had mild COVID-19 (a few samples of this study predate the infection). Cell type and time point are not known. The source material was PBMCs or a T cell subset sorted from them (not recorded which). The chain couples TRBV20-1 to TRBJ1-2; 8 nucleotides align to TRBD1. The CDR3 reads CSATDRGDYGYTF. CDR3 DNA sequence: TGCAGTGCCACTGACAGGGGAGACTATGGCTACACCTTC.